These 5 T cell receptor beta chains were all obtained from the same sample, sequenced in a study of blood T cells in healthy people across ages. With a J-beta primer mix and a sample-barcoded 5' primer, a second PCR ran about 7 to 11 cycles. TCRdb redid the calling of the 5' RACE reads with MiXCR, one entry per CDR3 protein. The sample has 980,000 or so distinct CDR3 sequences; 40% to 60% are singletons. The sequenced sample was blood. These receptors were taken from a man aged 25 to 45 in good health.

The chain carries TRBV7-9 and TRBJ1-1; D is undetermined. The germline V and J ends were trimmed by 3 bases and 1 base, with 9 bases remaining between them. CDR1 and CDR2 from the germline V gene are SEHNR and FQNEAQ (reference sequence). The CDR3 runs 14 residues. The CDR3 DNA follows: TGTGCCAGCAGCTTTATGTTAGGGAACACTGAAGCTTTCTTT. It translates to CASSFMLGNTEAFF.

The chain recombines TRBV7-9 with TRBJ2-7, with D perhaps TRBD1 (6 bases). Matching the DNA end better, TRBJ2-5 makes the J call doubtful. The CDR3 extends over 14 amino acids. The germline V gene has CDR1 SEHNR and CDR2 FQNEAQ (reference sequence). The CDR3, as DNA: TGTGCCAGCAGCGAGGGACATTCAAAGGAGACCCAGTACTTC. Amino acid sequence: CASSEGHSKETQYF.

This clonotype was found many times. The chain recombines TRBV7-2 with TRBJ2-7; D not certain. The CDR3 has 16 amino acids. Germline values: CDR1 SGHTA, CDR2 FQGNSA. The V end lost 1 base, the J end lost 0 bases, and 13 bases lay between the germline ends. The DNA for the CDR3 is TGTGCCAGCAGCTTAGTGGCAGGTCAGGCCTCCTACGAGCAGTACTTC. This gives the protein CASSLVAGQASYEQYF.

This chain links TRBV3-1 with TRBJ2-3; D unresolved. Between the trimmed V and J ends, which lost 1 base and 0 bases, there was a span of 8 bases. The CDR3 has 15 residues. The V gene's germline CDR1 is LGHDT and CDR2 YNNKEL (reference sequence). The CDR3 nucleotides are TGTGCCAGCAGCCAAGGTGACCGAAGCACAGATACGCAGTATTTT. Its translation is CASSQGDRSTDTQYF.

This clonotype occurred a few times. V gene TRBV20-1 combines with J gene TRBJ1-2; D is ambiguous. The CDR3 loop spans 13 amino acids. Trimming removed 3 bases from V and 4 bases from J, with 12 bases in between. Germline CDR1 DFQATT, CDR2 SNEGSKA (reference sequence). The CDR3 DNA reads TGCAGTGCTAGGGAGGGATCGGGCTATGGCTACACCTTC. Translated, it gives CSAREGSGYGYTF.